This entry is about one TCR beta chain. The antigen is not known. This entry is derived from a study of T cell repertoires in cytomegalovirus infection. Study-level results: The ex vivo response was dominated by HLA-C-restricted CMV-specific TCR beta clonotypes.

TCRdb re-derived calls from the reads in MiXCR, one entry per CDR3 protein. Among approximately 1,000,000 distinct CDR3 sequences listed, around 32% were seen once. The CDR3 is 15 residues long. The junction had 6 bases not matched to a gene; V was cut back by 6 bases and J by 1 base. This receptor was obtained from a human donor in good health (CMV status not recorded). Some clones in this sample may be carry-over from other donors' samples. The sample in question was cultured CD8+ T cells from PBMCs, obtained from culture after CMV antigen stimulation. The chain has TRBV12-3 or TRBV12-4 and TRBJ2-7; TRBD2 agrees at 10 bases. The DNA for the CDR3 is TGTGCCAGCAGGTCCGGGACTAGCGAATCCTACGAGCAGTACGTC. This codes for CASRSGTSESYEQYV.